This section outlines one T cell receptor (beta chain) sequence together with its context. Antigen: not known. This entry is derived from a study of T cell responses to AZD1222 COVID-19 vaccine. Overall study findings and caveats: Clonal diversity was possibly underestimated, and white British individuals and females predominated among donors. Variant regions that are unmutated are reportedly the target of nearly half of spike-specific TCRs.

The protocol was immunoSEQ multiplex PCR, while the TCRdb copy is restricted to in-frame clones and leaves out a portion. The profile shows 60,000 to 85,000 clones, around 84% of them singletons. CDR1 is WNHNN, CDR2 SYGVQD, per germline (reference sequence). CDR3 size: 14 residues. V lost 6 bases to trimming and J lost 2 bases, with 13 bases between them. The chain employs TRBV10-1 and TRBJ1-2; D not certain. The material was peripheral blood, obtained on day 0 of AZD1222 vaccination. This TCR derives from an adult in good health. CDR3 amino acids: CASSPGLLNYGYTF. CDR3 nucleotide sequence: TGCGCCAGCAGCCCCGGGCTCCTAAACTATGGCTACACCTTC.